This TCR beta chain was identified during a study of OX40 agonist ivuxolimab in advanced cancers. Some background on the complete study: Ivuxolimab, which targeted the costimulatory receptor OX40 (CD134), was an agonistic, fully human IgG2 monoclonal antibody. Intravenous ivuxolimab was administered to patients every 2 weeks at six dose levels: 0.01, 0.1, 0.3, 1.5, 3 and 10 mg/kg. Among the 50 to 55 dose-escalation patients, around 19 had hepatocellular carcinoma, about 15 melanoma, 9 renal cell carcinoma and 9 head and neck cancer. The dose-escalation cohort was almost 85% male with a mean age of around 62 years, ranging from about 20 to 80. Patients were allowed to have had prior anti-PD-1, anti-PD-L1 or anti-CTLA-4 therapy, and 40% of the dose-escalation patients had previously received checkpoint inhibitors. Partial responses occurred in three dose-escalation patients, of whom one had hepatocellular carcinoma and two had cutaneous melanoma. Peripheral TCRbeta sequencing aimed to test whether ivuxolimab altered TCR sequence diversity and caused clonal T-cell expansion. The monotherapy dose-escalation portion (N ≈ 52 patients) of the phase I ivuxolimab trial is reported in the paper.

Genomic DNA was extracted from sorted cells for sequencing of the TCRbeta CDR3 region. The immunoSEQ Assay was used to sequence the TCRbeta CDR3 regions. In TCRdb, the immuneACCESS table is reduced to in-frame sequences with V and J assigned. These tables do not hold every clone; where another copy was compared, an unresolved V gene accounts for under half, and the others remain unexplained. For this sample the table gives 65,000 to 95,000 clones, of which more than 80% were detected only once. Of the sample, roughly 5% is held by the ten largest clones. Findings and caveats that apply to the study as a whole: After ivuxolimab, more expanded clones were found on average in CD8+ T cells than in CD4+ T cells. In partial responders in the 0.1-3.0 mg/kg groups, normalized peripheral clonal expansion was found to be among the lowest, especially among CD8+ T cells. At doses of 0.1 to 3.0 mg/kg, clonal expansion of both CD4+ and CD8+ blood T cells was observed from baseline to week 6. The antigen specificity of the peripheral T cells that underwent clonal expansion was not determined. Low levels of normalized T-cell clonal expansion were also seen in some nonresponding patients.

The trial excluded patients who had a history of autoimmune disease or were on systemic immunosuppression. Peripheral blood for TCR sequencing was drawn from every dose cohort at baseline, at cycle 4 day 1 and at cycle 7 day 1. The samples were taken from a phase I, first-in-human, multicenter, open-label dose-escalation trial of ivuxolimab. The trial enrolled adults with locally advanced or metastatic head and neck squamous cell, hepatocellular, melanoma or renal cell carcinoma. Before TCR sequencing, CD4+ T cells and CD8+ T cells were sorted from peripheral blood as separate populations. The V end gives up 6 bases and the J end 4 bases, leaving 14 bases in the junction not matched to a gene. CDR1 MNHEY and CDR2 SMNVEV are derived from the germline V gene (reference sequence). The CDR3 contains 19 residues, cysteine and phenylalanine counted. The read is trimmed to its CDR3 DNA, 57 bases read in frame from base 1.

About this clone: It has no known antigen specificity. One base away there is no much larger clone; base qualities are not given.

The source material was CD4+ or CD8+ T cells sorted from blood, sampled in a trial of the OX40 agonist ivuxolimab. The clonotype comes from an adult with an advanced solid tumor such as melanoma, head and neck, liver or kidney cancer. Rearrangement joined TRBV27 to TRBJ2-3; TRBD2 lines up with 15 middle nucleotides. CDR3 sequence: CASRRLFWTSGRVADTQYF. The DNA sequence is as follows: TGTGCCAGCAGGCGGCTTTTTTGGACTAGCGGGAGGGTGGCAGATACGCAGTATTTT.